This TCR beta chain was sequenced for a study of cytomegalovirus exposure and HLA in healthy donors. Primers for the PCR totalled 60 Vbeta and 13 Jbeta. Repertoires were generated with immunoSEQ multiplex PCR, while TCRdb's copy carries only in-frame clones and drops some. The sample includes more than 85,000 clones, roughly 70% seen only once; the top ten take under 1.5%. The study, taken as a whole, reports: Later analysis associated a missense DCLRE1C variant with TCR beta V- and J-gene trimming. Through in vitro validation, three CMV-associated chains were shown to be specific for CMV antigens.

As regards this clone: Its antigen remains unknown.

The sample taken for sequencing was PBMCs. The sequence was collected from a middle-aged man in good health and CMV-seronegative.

CDR3 bases: TGCAGCGTTAGAGGGGAGGGCTATGGCTACACCTTC. Amino acid sequence: CSVRGEGYGYTF. The chain is built from TRBV29-1 and TRBJ1-2, with D tentatively TRBD1 (5 bases). V dropped 5 bases and J dropped 4 bases, with 11 bases sitting between them. The germline CDR1 and CDR2 sequences are SQVTM and ANQGSEA. The CDR3 is made up of 12 amino acids.